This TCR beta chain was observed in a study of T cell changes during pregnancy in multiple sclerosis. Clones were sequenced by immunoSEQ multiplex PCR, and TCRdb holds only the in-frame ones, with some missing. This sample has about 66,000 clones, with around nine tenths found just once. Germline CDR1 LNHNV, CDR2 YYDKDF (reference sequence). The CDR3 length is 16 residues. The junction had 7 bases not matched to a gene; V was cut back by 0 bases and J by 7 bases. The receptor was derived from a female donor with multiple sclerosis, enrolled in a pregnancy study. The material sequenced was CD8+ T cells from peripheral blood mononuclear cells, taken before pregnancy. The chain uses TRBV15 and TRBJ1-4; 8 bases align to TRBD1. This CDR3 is CATSRDRAGGSEKLFF. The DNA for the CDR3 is TGTGCCACCAGCAGAGATCGGGCAGGGGGCTCTGAAAAACTGTTTTTT.